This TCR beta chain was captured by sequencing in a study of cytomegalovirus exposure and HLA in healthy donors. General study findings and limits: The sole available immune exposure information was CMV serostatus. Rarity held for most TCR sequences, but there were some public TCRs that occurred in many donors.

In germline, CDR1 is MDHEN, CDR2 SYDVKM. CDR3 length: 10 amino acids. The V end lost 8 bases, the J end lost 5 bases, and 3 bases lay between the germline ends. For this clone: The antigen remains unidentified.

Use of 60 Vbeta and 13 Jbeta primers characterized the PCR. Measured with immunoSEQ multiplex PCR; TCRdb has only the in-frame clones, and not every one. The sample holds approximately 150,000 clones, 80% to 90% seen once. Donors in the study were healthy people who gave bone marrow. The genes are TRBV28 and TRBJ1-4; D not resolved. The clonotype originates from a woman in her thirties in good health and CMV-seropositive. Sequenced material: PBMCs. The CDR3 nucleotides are TGTGCCAGCTTAAATGAAAAACTGTTTTTT. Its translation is CASLNEKLFF.